This T cell receptor (beta chain) was retrieved from a study of naive and memory T cell subsets. TCR cDNA received a 3' ligated oligonucleotide that carried a UMI. Cells were not sorted; total RNA input targeted roughly 1 to 1,100 ng. Findings and caveats of the study: The RNA method is potentially sensitive to activation and differentiation changes.

Germline CDR1 and CDR2: MNHEY and SVGAGI. The CDR3 has 13 amino acids. The SP2 primer and nested alpha and beta constant region primers amplified ligated cDNA in four rounds. Using its own MiXCR run on the 5' RACE reads, TCRdb lists one record per CDR3 protein. The sample includes more than 45,000 distinct CDR3 sequences, roughly 7% of them seen just once. With regard to this clonotype: What it binds is not known. At one of its ends the junction is not consistent with the germline gene, which may arise from a read error.

The gene calls are TRBV6-5 and TRBJ1-1; TRBD1 matches 7 bases. The TCR was taken from a male donor in good health. The CDR3 region is CACSSLGQSEAFF. DNA for the CDR3: TGTGCCTGCAGTTCCTTGGGACAGTCAGAAGCTTTCTTT.